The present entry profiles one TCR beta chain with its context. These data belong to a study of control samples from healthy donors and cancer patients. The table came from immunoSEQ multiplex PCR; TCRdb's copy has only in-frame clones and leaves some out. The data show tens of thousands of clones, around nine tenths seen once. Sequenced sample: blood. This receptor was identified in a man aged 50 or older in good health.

The CDR3 sequence: CASHFDSTNTEAFF. CDR3 DNA sequence: TGTGCCAGCCACTTCGACAGTACGAATACTGAAGCTTTCTTT. This chain joins TRBV28 and TRBJ1-1; weak D call: TRBD1 (5 bases). Trimming took off 8 bases at V and 5 bases at J, with 18 bases between the two ends. The CDR3 has 14 amino acids. CDR1 is MDHEN and CDR2 is SYDVKM in the germline V gene.